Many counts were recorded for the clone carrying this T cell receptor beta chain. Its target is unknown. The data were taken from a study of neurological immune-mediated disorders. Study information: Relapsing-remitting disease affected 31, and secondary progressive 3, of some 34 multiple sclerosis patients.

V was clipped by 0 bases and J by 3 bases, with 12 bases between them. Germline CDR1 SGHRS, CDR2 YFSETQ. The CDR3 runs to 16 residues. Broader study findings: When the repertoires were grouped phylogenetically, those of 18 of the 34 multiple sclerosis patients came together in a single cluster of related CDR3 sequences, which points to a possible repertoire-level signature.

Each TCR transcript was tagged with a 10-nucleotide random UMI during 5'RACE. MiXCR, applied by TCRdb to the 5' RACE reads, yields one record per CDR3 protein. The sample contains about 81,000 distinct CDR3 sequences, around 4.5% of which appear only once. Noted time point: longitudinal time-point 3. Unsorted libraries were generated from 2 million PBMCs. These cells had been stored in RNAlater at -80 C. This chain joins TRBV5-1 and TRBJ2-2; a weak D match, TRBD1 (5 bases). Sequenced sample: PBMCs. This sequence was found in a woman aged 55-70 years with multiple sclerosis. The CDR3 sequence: CASSLVGATDTGELFF. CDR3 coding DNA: TGCGCCAGCAGCTTGGTTGGGGCGACGGACACCGGGGAGCTGTTTTTT. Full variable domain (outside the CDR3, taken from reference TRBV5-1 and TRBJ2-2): KAGVTQTPRYLIKTRGQQVTLSCSPISGHRSVSWYQQTPGQGLQFLFEYFSETQRNKGNFPGRFSGRQFSNSRSEMNVSTLELGDSALYLCASSLVGATDTGELFFGEGSRLTVL.